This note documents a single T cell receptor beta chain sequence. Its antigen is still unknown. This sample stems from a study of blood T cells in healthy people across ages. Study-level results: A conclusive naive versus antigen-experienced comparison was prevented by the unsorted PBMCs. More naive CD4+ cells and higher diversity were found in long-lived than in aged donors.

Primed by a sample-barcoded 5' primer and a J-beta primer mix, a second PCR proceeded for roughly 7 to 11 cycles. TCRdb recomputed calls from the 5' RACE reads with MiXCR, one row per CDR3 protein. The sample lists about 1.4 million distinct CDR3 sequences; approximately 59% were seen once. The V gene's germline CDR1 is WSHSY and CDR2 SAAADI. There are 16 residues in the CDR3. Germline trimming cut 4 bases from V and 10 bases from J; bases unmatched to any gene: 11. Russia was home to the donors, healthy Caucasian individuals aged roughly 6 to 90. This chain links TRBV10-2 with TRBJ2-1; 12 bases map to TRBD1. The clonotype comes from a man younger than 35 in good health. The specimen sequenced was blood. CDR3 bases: TGCGCCAGCAGTGGGTCGCCCGGGACAGGGGGCATAGAGCAGTTCTTC. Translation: CASSGSPGTGGIEQFF.